A selection of T cell receptor beta chains follows, all from one sample in a study of blood T cell repertoires in COVID-19. Libraries were prepared by immunoSEQ multiplex PCR; TCRdb keeps only in-frame clonotypes and omits some of them. The table includes about 45,000 clones, approximately 86% detected once. The sequenced sample was peripheral blood. These receptor sequences come from an elderly woman with active COVID-19. Each CDR3 is given with its conserved first and last residue. The D gene is left open where the match is weak. A clone size is listed for some rows: how often the clone was seen (once, few, many), or a class if it is expanded.

d_call	v_call	j_call	clone_size	cdr3_nt	cdr3_aa
.	TRBV28	TRBJ1-5	.	TGTGCCAGCACCTGGAGGGGAGGTCAGCCCCAGCATTTT	CASTWRGGQPQHF
TRBD2	TRBV11-2	TRBJ2-5	.	TGTGCCAGCAGCTTAGGGGGACTAGCGGGGGCCAAAGGGACCCAGTACTTC	CASSLGGLAGAKGTQYF
TRBD2	TRBV5-1	TRBJ2-1	.	TGCGCCAGCAGCTCACGGACTAGCGGTACCTACAATGAGCAGTTCTTC	CASSSRTSGTYNEQFF
TRBD1	TRBV30	TRBJ1-3	.	TGTGCCTGGAGTGTACGGGGACAGCTCTCTGGAAACACCATATATTTT	CAWSVRGQLSGNTIYF
TRBD1	TRBV28	TRBJ2-7	.	TGTGCCAGCAGTTTAGCCGGGACAGGGAGATACGAGCAGTACTTC	CASSLAGTGRYEQYF
.	TRBV2	TRBJ2-5	once	TGTGCCAGCAGTCCCCAGGGTCTAGAGACCCAGTACTTC	CASSPQGLETQYF
.	TRBV5-6	TRBJ1-2	once	TGTGCCAGCAGCTATATAGCTAACTATGGCTACACCTTC	CASSYIANYGYTF
.	TRBV11-2	TRBJ2-1	.	TGTGCCAGCAGCTTAGACCCCAGCTCCTACAATGAGCAGTTCTTC	CASSLDPSSYNEQFF
.	TRBV9	TRBJ2-7	.	TGTGCCAGCAGCCCAGGACAGTCCTACGAGCAGTACTTC	CASSPGQSYEQYF
.	TRBV2	TRBJ1-6	few	TGTGCCAGCAGTGGCCCTCTATCGAACCTCATTTCACCCCTCCACTTT	CASSGPLSNLISPLHF
TRBD1	TRBV7-2	TRBJ2-7	once	TGTGCCAGCAGCTTACGGGGACAGGGTACCCACGAGCAGTACTTC	CASSLRGQGTHEQYF
TRBD2	TRBV6-4	TRBJ2-3	few	TGTGCCAGCAGCGCGATAAATAGCGGGGGTGCAGATACGCAGTATTTT	CASSAINSGGADTQYF
TRBD1	TRBV29-1	TRBJ2-1	.	TGCAGCGTTGAGGGGACAGGGGTCGATGAGCAGTTCTTC	CSVEGTGVDEQFF
.	TRBV5-6	TRBJ1-1	.	TGTGCCAGCAGCTGGGGGAGGGGAAAGAACACTGAAGCTTTCTTT	CASSWGRGKNTEAFF
.	TRBV19	TRBJ2-5	few	TGTGCCAGTAGGCAAGCCGGGGAGACCCAGTACTTC	CASRQAGETQYF
.	TRBV3-1/TRBV3-2	TRBJ2-2	.	TGTGCCAGCAGCCAAGGAAGGGGGGGTTTCAACGGGGAGCTGTTTTTT	CASSQGRGGFNGELFF
TRBD2	TRBV7-9	TRBJ2-2	.	TGTGCCAGCAGCTTACTAGCGGGGGGAACCGGGGAGCTGTTTTTT	CASSLLAGGTGELFF
TRBD1	TRBV5-1	TRBJ2-7	.	TGCGCCAGCAGCTCCGGCGACAGGGGAAACGAGCAGTACTTC	CASSSGDRGNEQYF
TRBD1	TRBV24-1	TRBJ2-3	once	TGTGCCACCAGTGTTGTAGGACAGGGTGCAACAGATACGCAGTATTTT	CATSVVGQGATDTQYF
.	TRBV30	TRBJ1-5	.	TGTGCCTGGAGGGCAACGGGGCAGCCCCAGCATTTT	CAWRATGQPQHF
.	TRBV4-1	TRBJ2-5	.	TGCGCCAGCAGCCAAGTCTTACAGGGCGAAGAGACCCAGTACTTC	CASSQVLQGEETQYF
TRBD1	TRBV9	TRBJ1-2	.	TGTGCCAGCAGCGTAGGGTTAAGGGGGGACAGGGGGCTCTATGGCTACACCTTC	CASSVGLRGDRGLYGYTF
TRBD1	TRBV9	TRBJ2-1	.	TGTGCCAGCAGCCCACGGACAGGGAGCTCCTACAATGAGCAGTTCTTC	CASSPRTGSSYNEQFF
.	TRBV5-6	TRBJ1-1	.	TGTGCCAGCAGCTTGATAGGCGGGACGTTCACTGAAGCTTTCTTT	CASSLIGGTFTEAFF
.	TRBV6-5	TRBJ2-4	.	TGTGCCAGCAGTTCCCCAAGGGACTTAGCCAAAAACATTCAGTACTTC	CASSSPRDLAKNIQYF
.	TRBV7-2	TRBJ1-2	few	TGTGCCAGCAGCTTAGGGCAGGGGAACTATGGCTACACCTTC	CASSLGQGNYGYTF
TRBD2	TRBV4-3	TRBJ2-7	.	TGCGCCAGCAGCCAGCTAGCGGGGGGGCCGTACGAGCAGTACTTC	CASSQLAGGPYEQYF
TRBD1	TRBV19	TRBJ1-2	.	TGTGCCAGTAGTATCGGGACAGGAGGCGGCTACACCTTC	CASSIGTGGGYTF